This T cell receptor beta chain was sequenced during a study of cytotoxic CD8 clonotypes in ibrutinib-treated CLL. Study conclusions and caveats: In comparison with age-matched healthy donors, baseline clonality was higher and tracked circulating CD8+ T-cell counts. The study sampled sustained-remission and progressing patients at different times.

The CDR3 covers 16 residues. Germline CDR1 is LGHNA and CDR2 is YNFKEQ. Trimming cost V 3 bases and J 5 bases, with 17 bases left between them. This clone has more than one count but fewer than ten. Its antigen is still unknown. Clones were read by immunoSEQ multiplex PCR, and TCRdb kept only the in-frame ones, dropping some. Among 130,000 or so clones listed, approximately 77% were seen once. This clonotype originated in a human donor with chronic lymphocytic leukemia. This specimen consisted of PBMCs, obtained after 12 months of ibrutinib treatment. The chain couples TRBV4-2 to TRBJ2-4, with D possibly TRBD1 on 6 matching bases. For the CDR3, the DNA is TGTGCCAGCAGCCACCTGCTGGTAACAGGGCAAAACATTCAGTACTTC. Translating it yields CASSHLLVTGQNIQYF.